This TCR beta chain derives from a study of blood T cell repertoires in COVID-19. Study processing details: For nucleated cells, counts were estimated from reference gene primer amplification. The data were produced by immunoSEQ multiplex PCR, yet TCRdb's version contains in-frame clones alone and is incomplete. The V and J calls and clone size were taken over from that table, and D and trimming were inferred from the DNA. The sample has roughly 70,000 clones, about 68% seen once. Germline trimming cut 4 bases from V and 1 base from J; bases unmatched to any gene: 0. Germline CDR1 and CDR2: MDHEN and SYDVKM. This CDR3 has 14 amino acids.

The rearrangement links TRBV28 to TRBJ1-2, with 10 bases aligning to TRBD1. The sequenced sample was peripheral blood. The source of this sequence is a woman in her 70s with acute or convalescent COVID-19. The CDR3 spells CASSWDRGNYGYTF. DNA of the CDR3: TGTGCCAGCAGTTGGGACAGGGGTAACTATGGCTACACCTTC.